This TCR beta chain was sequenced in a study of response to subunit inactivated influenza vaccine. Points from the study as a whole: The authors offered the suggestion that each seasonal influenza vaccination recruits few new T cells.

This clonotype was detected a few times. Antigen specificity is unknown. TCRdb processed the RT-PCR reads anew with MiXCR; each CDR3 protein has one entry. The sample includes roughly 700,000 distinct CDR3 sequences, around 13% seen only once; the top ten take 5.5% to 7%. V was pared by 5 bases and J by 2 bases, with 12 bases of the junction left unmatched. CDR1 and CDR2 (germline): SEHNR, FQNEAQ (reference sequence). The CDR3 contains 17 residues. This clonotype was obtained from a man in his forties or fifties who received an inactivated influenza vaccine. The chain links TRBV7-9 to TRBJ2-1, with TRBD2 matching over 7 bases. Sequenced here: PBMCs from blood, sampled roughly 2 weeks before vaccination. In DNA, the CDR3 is TGTGCCAGCAGCCCTTCTCGAGGGCGGGGGACCTACAATGAGCAGTTCTTC. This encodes CASSPSRGRGTYNEQFF. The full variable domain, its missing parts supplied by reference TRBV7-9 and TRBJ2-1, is DTGVSQNPRHKITKRGQNVTFRCDPISEHNRLYWYRQTLGQGPEFLTYFQNEAQLEKSRLLSDRFSAERPKGSFSTLEIQRTEQGDSAMYLCASSPSRGRGTYNEQFFGPGTRLTVL.